This section outlines one TCR beta chain sequence together with its context. The germline CDR1 and CDR2 sequences are KGHSH and LQKENI. The ends lost 3 bases at V and 5 bases at J; junction bases unmatched: 9. The CDR3 totals 15 residues. The data were taken from a study of blood T cells in healthy people across ages. The authors ran a second PCR of about 6 to 12 cycles using a sample-barcoded 5' primer and a J-beta primer mix. TCRdb reprocessed the 5' RACE reads via MiXCR and lists one record per CDR3 protein. The sample contains some 760,000 distinct CDR3 sequences, 20% to 25% of which appear only once. These data were also reused for a study on T cells of mothers and their children.

This chain connects TRBV18 to TRBJ2-7; 8 bases match TRBD1. The sample comprised blood. The source is a boy aged 5-17 years in good health. The CDR3 is CASSPVQGATNEQYF. CDR3 DNA sequence: TGTGCCAGCTCACCTGTGCAGGGGGCTACCAACGAGCAGTACTTC.